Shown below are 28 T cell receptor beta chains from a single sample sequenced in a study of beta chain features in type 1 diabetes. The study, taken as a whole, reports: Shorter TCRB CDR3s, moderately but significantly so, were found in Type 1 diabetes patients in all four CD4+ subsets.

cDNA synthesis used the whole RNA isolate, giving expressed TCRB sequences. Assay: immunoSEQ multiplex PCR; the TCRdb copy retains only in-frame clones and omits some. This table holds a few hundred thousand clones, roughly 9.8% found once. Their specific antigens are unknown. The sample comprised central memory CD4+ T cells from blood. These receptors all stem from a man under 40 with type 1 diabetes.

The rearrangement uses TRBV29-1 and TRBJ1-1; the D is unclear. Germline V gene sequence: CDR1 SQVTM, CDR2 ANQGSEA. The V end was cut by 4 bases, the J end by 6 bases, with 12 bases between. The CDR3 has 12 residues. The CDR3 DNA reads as TGCAGCGTTGGAAAACAAGCGGCTGAAGCTTTCTTT. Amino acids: CSVGKQAAEAFF.

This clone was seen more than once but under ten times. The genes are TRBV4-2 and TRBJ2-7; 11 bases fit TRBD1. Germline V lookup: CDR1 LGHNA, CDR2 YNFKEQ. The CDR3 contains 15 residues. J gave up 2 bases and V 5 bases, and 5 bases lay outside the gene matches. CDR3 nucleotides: TGTGCCAGCAGCTACGGACAGGGGGCGACCTACGAGCAGTACTTC. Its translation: CASSYGQGATYEQYF.

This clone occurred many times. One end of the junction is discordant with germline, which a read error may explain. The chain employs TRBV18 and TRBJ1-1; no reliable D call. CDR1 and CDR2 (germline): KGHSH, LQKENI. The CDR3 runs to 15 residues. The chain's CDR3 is CASSPQDGVNTEAFF. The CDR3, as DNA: TGTGCCAGCTCGCCACAAGACGGCGTGAACACTGAAGCTTTCTTT.

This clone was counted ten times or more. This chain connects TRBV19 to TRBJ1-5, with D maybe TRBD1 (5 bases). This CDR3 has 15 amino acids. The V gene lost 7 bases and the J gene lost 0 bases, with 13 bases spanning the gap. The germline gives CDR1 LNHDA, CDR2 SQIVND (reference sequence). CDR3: CASMIDSYSNQPQHF. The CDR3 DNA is TGTGCCAGTATGATCGACAGCTATAGCAATCAGCCCCAGCATTTT. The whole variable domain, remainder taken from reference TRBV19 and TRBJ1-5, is DGGITQSPKYLFRKEGQNVTLSCEQNLNHDAMYWYRQDPGQGLRLIYYSQIVNDFQKGDIAEGYSVSREKKESFPLTVTSAQKNPTAFYLCASMIDSYSNQPQHFGDGTRLSIL.

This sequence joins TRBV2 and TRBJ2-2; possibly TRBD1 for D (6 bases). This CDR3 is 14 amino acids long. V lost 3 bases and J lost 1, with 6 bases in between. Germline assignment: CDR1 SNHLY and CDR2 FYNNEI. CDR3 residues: CASSETGNTGELFF. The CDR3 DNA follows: TGTGCCAGCAGTGAGACAGGGAACACCGGGGAGCTGTTTTTT.

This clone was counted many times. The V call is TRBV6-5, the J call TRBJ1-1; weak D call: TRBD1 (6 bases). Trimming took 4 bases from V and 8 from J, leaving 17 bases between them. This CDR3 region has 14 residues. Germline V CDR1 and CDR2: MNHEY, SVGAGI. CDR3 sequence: CASSFSGRGNEAFF. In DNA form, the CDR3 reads TGTGCCAGCAGTTTCTCGGGGAGGGGGAACGAAGCTTTCTTT.

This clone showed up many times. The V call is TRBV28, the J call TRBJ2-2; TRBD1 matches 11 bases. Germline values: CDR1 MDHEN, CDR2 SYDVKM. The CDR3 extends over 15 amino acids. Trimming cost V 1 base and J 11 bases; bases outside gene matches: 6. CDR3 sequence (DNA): TGTGCCAGCAGTTTATTCGGACAGGGGGCCAGCGAGCTGTTTTTT. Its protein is CASSLFGQGASELFF.

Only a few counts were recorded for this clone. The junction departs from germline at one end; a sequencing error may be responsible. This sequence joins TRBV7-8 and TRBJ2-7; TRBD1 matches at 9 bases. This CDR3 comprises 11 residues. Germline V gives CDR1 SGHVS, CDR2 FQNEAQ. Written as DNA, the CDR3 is TGTGCCAGCAGCGAGGGGACAGGGCCCAACTTC. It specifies CASSEGTGPNF.

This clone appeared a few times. CDR3 nucleotides: TGTGCCAGCAGGGGTTGGGCAGGGGCCAACTATGGCTACACCTTC. Translated, it gives CASRGWAGANYGYTF. This chain links TRBV28 with TRBJ1-2; possible D gene TRBD1, 6 bases. Germline V gene data show CDR1 as MDHEN and CDR2 as SYDVKM. The CDR3 loop spans 15 amino acids. Trimming pared 6 bases from V and 2 bases from J, leaving 16 bases between.

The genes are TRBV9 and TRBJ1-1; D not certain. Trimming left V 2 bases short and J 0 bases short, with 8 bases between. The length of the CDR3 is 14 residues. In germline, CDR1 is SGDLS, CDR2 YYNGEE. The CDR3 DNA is TGTGCCAGCAGCGTGACGGAGATGAACACTGAAGCTTTCTTT. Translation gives CASSVTEMNTEAFF.

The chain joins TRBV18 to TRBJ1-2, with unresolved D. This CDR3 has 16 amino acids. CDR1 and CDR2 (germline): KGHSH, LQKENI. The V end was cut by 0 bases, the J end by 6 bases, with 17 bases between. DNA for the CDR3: TGTGCCAGCTCACCACCTTTCGGAGGAGGTATCGATGGCTACACCTTC. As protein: CASSPPFGGGIDGYTF.

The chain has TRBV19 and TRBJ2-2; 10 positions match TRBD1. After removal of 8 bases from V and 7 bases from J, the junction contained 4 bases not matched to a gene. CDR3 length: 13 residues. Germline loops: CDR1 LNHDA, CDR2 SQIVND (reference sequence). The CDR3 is CASRTGGIGELFF. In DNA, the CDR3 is TGTGCCAGTCGGACAGGGGGAATCGGGGAGCTGTTTTTT.

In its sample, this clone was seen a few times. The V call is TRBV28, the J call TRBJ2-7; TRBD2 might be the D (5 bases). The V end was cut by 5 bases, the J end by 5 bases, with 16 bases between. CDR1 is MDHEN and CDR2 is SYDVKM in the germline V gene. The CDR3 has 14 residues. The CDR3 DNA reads TGTGCCAGCAGTACCCCAGGAGGAGGCGACGAGCAGTACTTC. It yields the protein CASSTPGGGDEQYF.

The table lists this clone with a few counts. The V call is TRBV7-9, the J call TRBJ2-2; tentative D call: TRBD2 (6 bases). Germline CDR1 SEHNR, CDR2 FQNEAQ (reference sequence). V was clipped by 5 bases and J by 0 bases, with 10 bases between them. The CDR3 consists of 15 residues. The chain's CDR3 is CASSRGTSNTGELFF. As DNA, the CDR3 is TGTGCCAGCAGCCGAGGGACTTCGAACACCGGGGAGCTGTTTTTT.

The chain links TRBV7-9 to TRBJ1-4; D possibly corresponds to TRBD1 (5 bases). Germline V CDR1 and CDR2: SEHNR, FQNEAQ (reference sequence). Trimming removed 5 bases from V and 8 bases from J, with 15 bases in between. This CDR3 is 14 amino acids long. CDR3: CASSVNRREEKLFF. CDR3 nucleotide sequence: TGTGCCAGCAGCGTAAACAGGAGAGAGGAAAAACTGTTTTTT.

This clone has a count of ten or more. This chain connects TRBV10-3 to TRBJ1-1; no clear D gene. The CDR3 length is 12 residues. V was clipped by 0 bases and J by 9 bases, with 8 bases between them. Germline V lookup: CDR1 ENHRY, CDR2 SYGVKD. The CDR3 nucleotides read TGTGCCATCAGTGAGTCGGACCTTAAAGCTTTCTTT. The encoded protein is CAISESDLKAFF.

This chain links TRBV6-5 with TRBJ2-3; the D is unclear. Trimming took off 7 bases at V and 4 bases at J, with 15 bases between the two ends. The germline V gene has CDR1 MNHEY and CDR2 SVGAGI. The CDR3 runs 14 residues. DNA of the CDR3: TGTGCCAGCACCTCGGATTCTACACCAGATACGCAGTATTTT. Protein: CASTSDSTPDTQYF.

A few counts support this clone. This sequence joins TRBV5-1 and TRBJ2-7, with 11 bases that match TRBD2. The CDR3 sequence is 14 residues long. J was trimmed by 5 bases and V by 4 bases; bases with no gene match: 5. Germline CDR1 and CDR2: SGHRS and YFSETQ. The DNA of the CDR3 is TGCGCCAGCAGCCCACAACTAGCGGGAGACGAGCAGTACTTC. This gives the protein CASSPQLAGDEQYF. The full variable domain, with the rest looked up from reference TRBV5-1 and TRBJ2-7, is KAGVTQTPRYLIKTRGQQVTLSCSPISGHRSVSWYQQTPGQGLQFLFEYFSETQRNKGNFPGRFSGRQFSNSRSEMNVSTLELGDSALYLCASSPQLAGDEQYFGPGTRLTVT.

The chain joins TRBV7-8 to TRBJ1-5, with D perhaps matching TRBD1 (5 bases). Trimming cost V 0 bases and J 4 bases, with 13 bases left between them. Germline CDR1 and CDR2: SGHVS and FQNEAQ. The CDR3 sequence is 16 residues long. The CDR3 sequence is CASSLAQGWDNQPQHF. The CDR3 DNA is TGTGCCAGCAGCTTAGCGCAGGGATGGGATAATCAGCCCCAGCATTTT.

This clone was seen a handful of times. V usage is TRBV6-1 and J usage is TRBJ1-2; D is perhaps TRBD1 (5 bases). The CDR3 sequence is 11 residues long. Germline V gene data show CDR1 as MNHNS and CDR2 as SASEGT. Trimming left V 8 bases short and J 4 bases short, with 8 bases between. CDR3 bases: TGTGCCAGCGGGGACTTCTATGGCTACACCTTC. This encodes CASGDFYGYTF.

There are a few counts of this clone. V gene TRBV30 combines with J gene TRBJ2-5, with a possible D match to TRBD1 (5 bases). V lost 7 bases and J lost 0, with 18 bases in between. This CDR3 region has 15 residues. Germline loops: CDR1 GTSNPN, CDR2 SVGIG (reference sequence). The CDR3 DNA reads TGTGCCTCCCGACCCACCGACAGTTACCAAGAGACCCAGTACTTC. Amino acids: CASRPTDSYQETQYF.

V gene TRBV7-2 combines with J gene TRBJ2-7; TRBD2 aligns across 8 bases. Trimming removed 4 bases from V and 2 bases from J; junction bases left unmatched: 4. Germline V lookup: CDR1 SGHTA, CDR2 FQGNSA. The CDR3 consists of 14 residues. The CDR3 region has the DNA TGTGCCAGCAGCTGGAGCGGGGGTCCCTACGAGCAGTACTTC. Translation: CASSWSGGPYEQYF.

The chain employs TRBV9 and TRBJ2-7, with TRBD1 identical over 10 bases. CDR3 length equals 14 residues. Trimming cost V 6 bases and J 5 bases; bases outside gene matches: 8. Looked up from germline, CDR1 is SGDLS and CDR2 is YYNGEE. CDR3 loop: CASTRGQGFDEQYF. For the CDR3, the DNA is TGTGCCAGCACCCGGGGACAGGGGTTCGACGAGCAGTACTTC.

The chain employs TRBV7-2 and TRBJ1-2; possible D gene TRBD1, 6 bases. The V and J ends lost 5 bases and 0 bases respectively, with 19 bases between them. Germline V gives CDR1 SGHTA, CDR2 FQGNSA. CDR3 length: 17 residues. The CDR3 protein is CASSLSLLRTANYGYTF. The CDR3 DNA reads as TGTGCCAGCAGCCTATCGCTACTCCGGACAGCTAACTATGGCTACACCTTC.

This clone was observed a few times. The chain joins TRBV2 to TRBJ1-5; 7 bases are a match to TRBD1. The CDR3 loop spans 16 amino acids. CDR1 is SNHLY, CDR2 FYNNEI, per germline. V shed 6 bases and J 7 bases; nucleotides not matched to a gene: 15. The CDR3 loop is CASRYQGDLSGQPQHF. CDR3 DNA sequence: TGTGCCAGCAGATATCAGGGGGACCTATCTGGGCAGCCCCAGCATTTT.

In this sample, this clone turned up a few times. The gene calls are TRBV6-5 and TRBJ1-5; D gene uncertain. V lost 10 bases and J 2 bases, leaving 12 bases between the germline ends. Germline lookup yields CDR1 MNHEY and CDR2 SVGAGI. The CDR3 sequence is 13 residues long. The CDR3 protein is CATGRTRNQPQHF. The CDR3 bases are TGTGCCACAGGACGGACGCGCAATCAGCCCCAGCATTTT.

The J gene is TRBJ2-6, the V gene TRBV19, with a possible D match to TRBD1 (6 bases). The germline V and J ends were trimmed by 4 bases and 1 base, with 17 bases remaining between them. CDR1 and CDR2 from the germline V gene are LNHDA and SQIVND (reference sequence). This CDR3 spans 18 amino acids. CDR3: CASSTDRDINSGANVLTF. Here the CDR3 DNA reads TGTGCCAGTAGTACCGACCGGGACATAAATTCTGGGGCCAACGTCCTGACTTTC.

In DNA form, the CDR3 reads TGTGCCAGCAGCTTATATCAGTCCACAGATACGCAGTATTTT. It specifies CASSLYQSTDTQYF. This chain joins TRBV7-2 and TRBJ2-3; D is unresolved. The CDR3 has 14 residues. The germline V gene has CDR1 SGHTA and CDR2 FQGNSA. Trimming stripped 2 bases from V and 2 bases from J, with 8 bases between.